This TCR beta chain was found in a study of response to subunit inactivated influenza vaccine. The study's findings and limits: The study's authors posited that every seasonal influenza vaccination enlists few new T cells.

In its sample, this clonotype was seen a few times. The antigen remains undetermined. One entry per CDR3 protein results from TCRdb running MiXCR on the RT-PCR reads. This table holds 710,000 or so distinct CDR3 sequences, 15% to 18% found once. Sequencing was performed on PBMCs from blood, taken 11 to 12 days after vaccination. The source of this sequence is a man in his fifties who received an inactivated influenza vaccine.

CDR3 loop: CASSEFGGMNTEAFF. Written as DNA, the CDR3 is TGTGCCAGCAGTGAATTTGGGGGGATGAACACTGAAGCTTTCTTT. V usage is TRBV25-1 and J usage is TRBJ1-1; TRBD1 is a possible D gene (5 bases). The CDR3 is made up of 15 amino acids. Germline-derived CDR1 and CDR2 are MGHDK and SYGVNS. V lost 1 base and J 0 bases, leaving 9 bases between the germline ends.